Described below is a single TCR beta chain sequence and its context. The antigen remains unidentified. These data are taken from a study of cytomegalovirus exposure and HLA in healthy donors. Study-level results: Across all donors, roughly uniform sequencing depth was an assumption of the presence/absence analyses. A classifier reportedly called cytomegalovirus status with high sensitivity and specificity. Follow-up analysis seemed to connect common viral pathogens with several of the most significant clusters identified.

A multiplex PCR was run with 60 Vbeta primers and 13 Jbeta primers. TCRdb's table, derived via immunoSEQ multiplex PCR, lists solely in-frame clones and lacks some. This table has some 170,000 clones, approximately 84% appearing once. Germline assignment: CDR1 LNHDA and CDR2 SQIVND (reference sequence). The length of the CDR3 is 13 residues. The V end was cut by 1 base, the J end by 8 bases, with 11 bases between. Sequencing used PBMCs. This TCR was sampled from a female donor in good health and CMV-seronegative. This chain links TRBV19 with TRBJ1-2; TRBD1 might be the D (5 bases). The CDR3 sequence: CASSIVSGDGYTF. CDR3 DNA sequence: TGTGCCAGTAGTATAGTATCGGGGGACGGCTACACCTTC.